The rows below give T cell receptor beta chains drawn from one sample of a study of PD-L1 blockade in urothelial cancer. This table comes from immunoSEQ multiplex PCR, and its TCRdb copy is limited to in-frame clones, with some not included. There are some 90,000 clones in the sample; roughly nine tenths occur only once, and 0.97% lies in the top ten. Sequenced here: PBMCs, sampled around atezolizumab (anti-PD-L1) treatment. These receptors all come from a woman at least 80 years old with urothelial cancer. The CDR3 runs from the conserved cysteine through the conserved F or W.

j_call v_call cdr3_aa
TRBJ2-7 TRBV7-6 CASSQGLAGTPSGGEQYF
TRBJ2-2 TRBV5-1 CASGKTVGLGELFF
TRBJ2-7 TRBV19 CASRNRGLSGGAEQYF
TRBJ2-2 TRBV19 CASSPMGLAGYTGELFF
TRBJ1-2 TRBV19 CASSTQAYGYTF
TRBJ2-7 TRBV5-6 CASSSRTSYEQYF
TRBJ1-5 TRBV7-2 CASSLTVSNQPQHF
TRBJ2-1 TRBV5-5 CASSHRLAEYNEQFF
TRBJ2-3 TRBV5-1 CASSLAGAGTDTQYF
TRBJ2-7 TRBV28 CASRIGDPTGSEQYF
TRBJ1-5 TRBV28 CASSLWDDRVQPQHF
TRBJ1-1 TRBV2 CASSEARTPNTEAFF
TRBJ2-7 TRBV15 CATSRDLEVSEQYF
TRBJ1-5 TRBV19 CASSMGQWGQPQHF
TRBJ2-2 TRBV6-1 CASSELGGTLSTGELFF
TRBJ1-1 TRBV2 CASRETGPNTEAFF
TRBJ2-7 TRBV4-2 CASSQGGGQGYYEQYF
TRBJ1-1 TRBV7-6 CASSVQGGMNTEAFF
TRBJ2-3 TRBV7-3 CASSKQGNADTQYF
TRBJ2-2 TRBV6-5 CASSYRGGTGELFF
TRBJ2-5 TRBV7-9 CASSLKGPGRGETQYF
TRBJ2-2 TRBV9 CASSGGQIRTGELFF
TRBJ2-7 TRBV6-5 CASSQGTAYEQYF
TRBJ2-7 TRBV28 CASSLTYEQYF
TRBJ2-3 TRBV11-2 CASSLETGGYTDTQYF
TRBJ1-2 TRBV2 CASSGFWGQGRSVGYGYTF
TRBJ1-3 TRBV15 CATSTMDRFAGNTIYF
TRBJ1-1 TRBV7-9 CASSLTVNTEAFF
TRBJ2-1 TRBV5-1 CASSNSGINNEQFF
TRBJ2-2 TRBV5-5 CASSPLRGGLGTGELFF
TRBJ1-4 TRBV4-1 CASSQESGRGKVKLFF
TRBJ1-3 TRBV18 CASSPASSGNTIYF
TRBJ2-6 TRBV10-3 CAISEWDRGRGANVLTF
TRBJ2-2 TRBV5-1 CATRTGTNTGELFF
TRBJ1-1 TRBV5-6 CASSFTSTEAFF
TRBJ2-7 TRBV28 CASSPFPTSGPYEQYF
TRBJ1-1 TRBV6-5 CASSYSTGANTEAFF
TRBJ1-1 TRBV18 CASSQGQGTEAFF
TRBJ2-1 TRBV5-1 CASSPIGGTNNEQFF
TRBJ2-2 TRBV7-3 CASSLTLTGELFF
TRBJ2-2 TRBV10-1 CASSVTGGAGELFF
TRBJ2-4 TRBV10-3 CATYPGGGPGKNIQYF
TRBJ2-1 TRBV5-8 CASSSGLAGGYNEQFF
TRBJ2-5 TRBV5-6 CASSLRRSASAGETQYF
TRBJ1-2 TRBV6-5 CASSYSVPLYGYTF
TRBJ2-5 TRBV19 CASSILAGGPETQYF
TRBJ2-1 TRBV27 CASTFGLAYNEQFF
TRBJ1-2 TRBV30 CAWRQTGGGRGYTF